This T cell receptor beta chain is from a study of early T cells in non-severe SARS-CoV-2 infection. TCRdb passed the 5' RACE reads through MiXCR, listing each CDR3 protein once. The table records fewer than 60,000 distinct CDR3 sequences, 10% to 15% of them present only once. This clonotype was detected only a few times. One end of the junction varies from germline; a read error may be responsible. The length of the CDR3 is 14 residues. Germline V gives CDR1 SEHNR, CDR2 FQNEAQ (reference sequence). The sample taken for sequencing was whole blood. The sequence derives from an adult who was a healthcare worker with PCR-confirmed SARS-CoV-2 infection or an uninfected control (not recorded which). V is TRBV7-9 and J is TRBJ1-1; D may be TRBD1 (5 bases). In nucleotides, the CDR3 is TGTGTCAGCAGCTTAGCGGCACGGGGGGCTGAAGCTTTCTTT. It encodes CVSSLAARGAEAFF.